This T cell receptor beta chain is drawn from a study of shared clonotypes between healthy human individuals. Notes on the study in general: Relative to memory subsets, naive subsets generally showed larger estimated richness. Clonotypes which were not shared had lower generation probabilities than clonotypes that all four donors shared.

In the naive CD8 group, cells lacked CD45RO and were positively selected for CCR7, so terminally differentiated effector memory CD45RA+ cells were left out. There were only Caucasian adults among the donors, and all lived in Nashville, Tennessee. CDR1 is SNHLY and CDR2 is FYNNEI in the germline V gene. The CDR3 has 14 residues. Trimming took off 2 bases at V and 0 bases at J, with 8 bases between the two ends. With respect to this clone: Its specificity is not known.

Using immunoSEQ multiplex PCR, the repertoire was profiled, and TCRdb retains in-frame clones only, with some absent. In the table there are about 2.1 million clones, roughly 95% of which are singletons. V and J are TRBV2 and TRBJ2-7; D call uncertain. The clonotype comes from a young man in good health. Some clones in this sample may be carry-over from other donors' samples. Sequences were obtained from naive CD8+ T cells from PBMCs. The CDR3 DNA reads TGTGCCAGCAGTGAATCCAGTAGCTCCTACGAGCAGTACTTC. It codes for CASSESSSSYEQYF.